The clone carrying this TCR beta chain was found many times. Its specificity is unknown. From the reads, TCRdb called clonotypes with MiXCR, one entry per CDR3 protein. The table shows 650,000 to 900,000 distinct CDR3 sequences, with just under 30% occurring only once. These data belong to a study of T cell repertoires in cytomegalovirus infection. Broader study findings: What dominated the ex vivo response were HLA-C-restricted CMV-specific TCR beta clonotypes.

The CDR3 is 16 residues long. Trimming took 5 bases from V and 3 from J; bases not matched to a gene: 7. Germline-derived CDR1 and CDR2 are SGHVS and FQNEAQ. This clonotype originated in a human donor in good health (CMV status not recorded). Some clones in this sample may be carry-over from other donors' samples. This specimen was cultured CD8+ T cells from PBMCs, taken from culture after CMV antigen stimulation. The chain employs TRBV7-8 and TRBJ2-3; 11 bases map to TRBD1. CDR3 protein: CASSHPRDRGTDTQYF. The CDR3 DNA reads TGTGCCAGCAGCCACCCCCGGGACAGGGGGACAGATACGCAGTATTTT.